Listed below are T cell receptor beta chains from one sample, sequenced in a study of T-cell memory formation after mild COVID-19. TCRdb fed the 5' RACE reads into MiXCR, producing one record per CDR3 protein. The sample yields about 340,000 distinct CDR3 sequences, approximately 15% seen once. Input material: PBMCs or a T cell subset sorted from them (not recorded which). Receptors were obtained from a man aged 18 to 29 who had mild COVID-19 (a few samples of this study predate the infection). Cell type and time point are not known. CDR3s include the opening cysteine and the closing phenylalanine or tryptophan. Each record gives: V gene, clone size, J gene, D gene, CDR3 DNA, CDR3 protein. A D gene is named only where the DNA matches it firmly. For some rows the clone size is stated as once, few or many, or as a class when expanded; others skip it.

>TRBV5-1|many|TRBJ2-7|NA
TGCGCCAGCAGCTTAAGGACAGACTACGAGCAGTACTTC
CASSLRTDYEQYF
>TRBV11-2|NA|TRBJ2-5|TRBD2
TGTGCCAGCAGGCGACTAGCGGGGAACCAAGAGACCCAGTACTTC
CASRRLAGNQETQYF
>TRBV2|NA|TRBJ1-4|NA
TGTGCCAGCAGTACTAACAGGGCAACTAATGAAAAACTGTTTTTT
CASSTNRATNEKLFF
>TRBV12-3/TRBV12-4|once|TRBJ2-3|NA
TGTGCCAGCTCTCCAGGGTTTACAGATACGCAGTATTTT
CASSPGFTDTQYF
>TRBV12-3/TRBV12-4|NA|TRBJ2-2|NA
TGTGCCAGCAGACCCTCGCTGCAGGGGGGAATCGGGGAGCTGTTTTTT
CASRPSLQGGIGELFF
>TRBV10-2|few|TRBJ2-5|NA
TGCGCCAGCAGTGAGGGACCGTATAGCGGACGGTACCAAGAGACCCAGTACTTC
CASSEGPYSGRYQETQYF
>TRBV20-1|NA|TRBJ1-4|NA
TGCAGTGCTATGATACAGGGAGGGAGTGAAAAACTGTTTTTT
CSAMIQGGSEKLFF
>TRBV5-4|few|TRBJ2-7|NA
TGTGCCAGCAGCGTGGGGGATTTAGGCACCTACGAGCAGTACTTC
CASSVGDLGTYEQYF
>TRBV5-1|few|TRBJ1-2|TRBD1
TGCGCCAGCAGCTTTCGCTGGACAGGGGTATACTTCTTCTATGGCTACACCTTC
CASSFRWTGVYFFYGYTF
>TRBV6-5|NA|TRBJ1-5|NA
TGTGCCAGCAGTCTTCTTTGGGGCAATCAGCCCCAGCATTTT
CASSLLWGNQPQHF
>TRBV5-1|NA|TRBJ2-1|NA
TGCGCCAGCAGCTTCCGGAGAGGGTACAATGAGCAGTTCTTC
CASSFRRGYNEQFF
>TRBV7-2|few|TRBJ2-7|TRBD2
TGTGCCAGCAGTCGGGTAGCGGGAGCCAGCTCCTACGAGCAGTACTTC
CASSRVAGASSYEQYF
>TRBV7-2|NA|TRBJ2-1|TRBD1
TGTGCCAGCAGCTTGGACAGGGCGCGCTACAATGAGCAGTTCTTC
CASSLDRARYNEQFF
>TRBV7-9|few|TRBJ2-1|TRBD1
TGTGCCAGCAGCGGGACAGGGGATGGAGGGGATGAGCAGTTCTTC
CASSGTGDGGDEQFF
>TRBV4-2|NA|TRBJ1-4|NA
TGTGCCAGCAGCCAAGGAGGATTTCCCGGGGGGAGTGAAAAACTGTTTTTT
CASSQGGFPGGSEKLFF
>TRBV7-6|NA|TRBJ2-3|TRBD1
TGTGCCAGCAGCCCCCCGGGACAGGGAACAGATACGCAGTATTTT
CASSPPGQGTDTQYF
>TRBV10-2|NA|TRBJ2-1|NA
TGCGCCAGCAGTGAGTCGAATACCCTCCGGGGTGTGGCCTACAATGAGCAGTTCTTC
CASSESNTLRGVAYNEQFF
>TRBV5-5|NA|TRBJ1-5|NA
TGTGCCAGCAGCTTGGCCGTGAATAGCAATCAGCCCCAGCATTTT
CASSLAVNSNQPQHF
>TRBV12-3/TRBV12-4|NA|TRBJ2-7|NA
TGTGCCAGCAGTTTACTTAACTACGAGCAGTACTTC
CASSLLNYEQYF
>TRBV7-8|few|TRBJ2-5|NA
TGTGCCAGCAGCCCGAGGCGGCGTGAGACCCAGTACTTC
CASSPRRRETQYF
>TRBV5-1|many|TRBJ2-5|TRBD2
TGCGCCAGCAGCCCGGGACTAGCTGAGGAGACCCAGTACTTC
CASSPGLAEETQYF
>TRBV24-1|NA|TRBJ2-2|NA
TGTGCCACCAGTGATTTCAACACCGGGGAGCTGTTTTTT
CATSDFNTGELFF
>TRBV24-1|NA|TRBJ1-5|NA
TGTGCCACCAGTGATTCAGTCAGCAATCAGCCCCAGCATTTT
CATSDSVSNQPQHF
>TRBV4-2|many|TRBJ2-1|TRBD2
TGTGCCAGCAGCCGGACTAGCGGGGAATCCTACAATGAGCAGTTCTTC
CASSRTSGESYNEQFF
>TRBV24-1|NA|TRBJ2-3|NA
TGTGCCACCAGGGGGGCTCGGGACACAGATACGCAGTATTTT
CATRGARDTDTQYF
>TRBV7-3|few|TRBJ2-1|TRBD2
TGTGCCAGCTCCCCTGGAACTAGCGTTGGGAATGAGCAGTTCTTC
CASSPGTSVGNEQFF
>TRBV20-1|few|TRBJ1-5|NA
TGCAGTGCCTTACGCATGGTGGGCGGCAATCAGCCCCAGCATTTT
CSALRMVGGNQPQHF
>TRBV28|few|TRBJ2-1|TRBD2
TGTGCCAGCAGTTTATGGAGGCGGGGGAAGTTCCATGAGCAGTTCTTC
CASSLWRRGKFHEQFF
>TRBV5-1|many|TRBJ2-2|NA
TGCGCCAGCAGCTTGGACCCGGGGGACACCGGGGAGCTGTTTTTT
CASSLDPGDTGELFF
>TRBV5-5|few|TRBJ1-6|NA
TGTGCCAGCAGCTTGATATCCAATAACAATTCACCCCTCCACTTT
CASSLISNNNSPLHF
>TRBV12-3/TRBV12-4|few|TRBJ2-1|NA
TGTGCCAGCAGTATTATCGGACAAGGCCCTAATGAGCAGTTCTTC
CASSIIGQGPNEQFF
>TRBV4-1|NA|TRBJ1-2|TRBD1
TGCGCCAGCAGCCACCAGCGGGGACAGGGCTATGGCTACACCTTC
CASSHQRGQGYGYTF
>TRBV27|few|TRBJ2-3|NA
TGTGCCACCGATTCAGGTGGCGGGAGCACAGATACGCAGTATTTT
CATDSGGGSTDTQYF
>TRBV5-1|many|TRBJ2-5|NA
TGCGCCAGCAGCCCACAGGGTAACCAAGAGACCCAGTACTTC
CASSPQGNQETQYF
>TRBV20-1|few|TRBJ2-1|TRBD1
TGCAGTGCTAGAGGCCCGACAGGGTACAATGAGCAGTTCTTC
CSARGPTGYNEQFF
>TRBV6-2/TRBV6-3|NA|TRBJ2-7|NA
TGTGCCAGCAGTTACTCGATTCCAGGCGAGCAGTACTTC
CASSYSIPGEQYF
>TRBV4-3|NA|TRBJ2-6|NA
TGCGCCAGCAGCCAAGGGACTGGGGCTGGGGCCAACGTCCTGACTTTC
CASSQGTGAGANVLTF
>TRBV6-5|NA|TRBJ2-1|NA
TGTGCCAGCAGTAGCCCGGGACCCAGTCCCCTCTACAATGAGCAGTTCTTC
CASSSPGPSPLYNEQFF
>TRBV18|many|TRBJ1-1|NA
TGTGCCAGCTCATCGGGAGGGAACACTGAAGCTTTCTTT
CASSSGGNTEAFF
>TRBV4-1|many|TRBJ2-5|NA
TGCGCCAGCAGCCAAGTTTTAGGTTTTTACCAAGAGACCCAGTACTTC
CASSQVLGFYQETQYF
>TRBV7-2|few|TRBJ2-2|NA
TGTGCCAGCAGCTTATTCGGCGGGGAATTATCGGGGGAGCTGTTTTTT
CASSLFGGELSGELFF
>TRBV10-2|NA|TRBJ2-1|NA
TGCGCCAGCAGTCCCCAACGCCTCTACAATGAGCAGTTCTTC
CASSPQRLYNEQFF
>TRBV20-1|NA|TRBJ2-3|NA
TGCAGTGCTAGAGATAGTCTAGGGGGCACAGATACGCAGTATTTT
CSARDSLGGTDTQYF
>TRBV5-5|NA|TRBJ2-5|NA
TGTGCCAGCAGCTCCGTTTTGACAGCCGTCCCGGAGACCCAGTACTTC
CASSSVLTAVPETQYF
>TRBV11-2|NA|TRBJ2-3|TRBD2
TGTGCCAGCACCCAAGGACGGGGGGGCAGAGATACGCAGTATTTT
CASTQGRGGRDTQYF
>TRBV5-1|few|TRBJ2-6|NA
TGCGCCAGCAGCTTGTCGGGGTTTACCTCTGGGGCCAACGTCCTGACTTTC
CASSLSGFTSGANVLTF
>TRBV4-1|few|TRBJ1-1|TRBD1
TGCGCCAGCAGCCGATTGACAGGGGGTGGCACTGAAGCTTTCTTT
CASSRLTGGGTEAFF
>TRBV2|many|TRBJ2-4|NA
TGTGCCAGCAGTGGGGGGGCCAAAAACATTCAGTACTTC
CASSGGAKNIQYF
>TRBV6-6|NA|TRBJ2-3|NA
TGTGCCAGCAGTGGAGGGGGGCGTCCCTCCACGCAGTATTTT
CASSGGGRPSTQYF
>TRBV7-2|few|TRBJ2-1|TRBD2
TGTGCCAGCAGGTTCGACGGGAGGAGCTCCTACAATGAGCAGTTCTTC
CASRFDGRSSYNEQFF
>TRBV7-9|NA|TRBJ2-1|NA
TGTGCCAGCGCCAGGGGGGGTAGTAACAATGAGCAGTTCTTC
CASARGGSNNEQFF
>TRBV28|few|TRBJ2-5|TRBD2
TGTGCCAGCAGTTCGCCGGCGGGGGGCCAAGAGACCCAGTACTTC
CASSSPAGGQETQYF
>TRBV4-3|NA|TRBJ2-7|TRBD1
TGCGCCAGCAGCCAAGGGGGGACAGTTAGTTTC
CASSQGGTVSF
>TRBV12-3/TRBV12-4|few|TRBJ2-1|NA
TGTGCCAGCAGTCCGGATCCGGGGGACTCCTACAATGAGCAGTTCTTC
CASSPDPGDSYNEQFF
>TRBV12-3/TRBV12-4|many|TRBJ2-2|TRBD1
TGTGCCAGCAGTTCGACAGGGGGCGCCGCCGGGGAGCTGTTTTTT
CASSSTGGAAGELFF
>TRBV4-2|once|TRBJ1-4|TRBD1
TGTGCCAGCAGCCCCGGGACAGGACTTGCAACTAATGAAAAACTGTTTTTT
CASSPGTGLATNEKLFF
>TRBV29-1|NA|TRBJ2-5|TRBD1
TGCAGCGTTGAATACCCCGGGACAGGGGCCGAGGAGACCCAGTACTTC
CSVEYPGTGAEETQYF
>TRBV20-1|NA|TRBJ1-4|NA
TGCAGTGATAGGAGTCCCACTAATGAAAAACTGTTTTTT
CSDRSPTNEKLFF
>TRBV7-8|NA|TRBJ1-2|TRBD1
TGTGCCAGCAGCTGGGACAGTAACTATGGCTACACCTTC
CASSWDSNYGYTF